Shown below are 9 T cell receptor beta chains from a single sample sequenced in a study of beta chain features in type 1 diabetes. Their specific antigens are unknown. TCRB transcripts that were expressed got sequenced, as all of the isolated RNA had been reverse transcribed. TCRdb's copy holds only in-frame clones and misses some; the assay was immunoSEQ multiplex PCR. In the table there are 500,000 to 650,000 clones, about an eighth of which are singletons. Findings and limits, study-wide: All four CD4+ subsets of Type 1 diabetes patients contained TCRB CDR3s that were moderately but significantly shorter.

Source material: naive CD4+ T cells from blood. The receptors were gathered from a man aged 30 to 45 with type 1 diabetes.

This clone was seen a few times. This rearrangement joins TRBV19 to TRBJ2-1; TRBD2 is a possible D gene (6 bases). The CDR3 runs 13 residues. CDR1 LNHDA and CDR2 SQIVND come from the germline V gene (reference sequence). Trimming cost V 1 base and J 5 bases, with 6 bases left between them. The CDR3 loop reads CASSIGGDNEQFF. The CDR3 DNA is TGTGCCAGTAGTATAGGGGGGGACAATGAGCAGTTCTTC.

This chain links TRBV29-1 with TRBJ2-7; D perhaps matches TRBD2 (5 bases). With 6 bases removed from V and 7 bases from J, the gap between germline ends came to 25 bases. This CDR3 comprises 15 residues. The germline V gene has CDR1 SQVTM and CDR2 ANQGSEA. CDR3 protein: CSVRSVRAPHGEQYF. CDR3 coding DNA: TGCAGCGTCCGATCGGTGAGGGCACCCCACGGTGAGCAGTACTTC.

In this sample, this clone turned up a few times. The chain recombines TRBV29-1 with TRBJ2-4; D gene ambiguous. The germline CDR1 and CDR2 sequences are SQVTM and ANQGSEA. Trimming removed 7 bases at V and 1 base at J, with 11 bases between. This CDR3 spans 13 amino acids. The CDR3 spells CSARLEAKNIQYF. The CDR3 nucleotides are TGCAGCGCCCGGTTGGAGGCCAAAAACATTCAGTACTTC.

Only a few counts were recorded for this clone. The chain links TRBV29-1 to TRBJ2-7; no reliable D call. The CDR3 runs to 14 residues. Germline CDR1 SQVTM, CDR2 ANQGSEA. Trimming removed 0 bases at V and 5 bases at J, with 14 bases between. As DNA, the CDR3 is TGCAGCGTTGAAGAGGTTGGGGTTAGGAACGAGCAGTACTTC. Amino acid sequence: CSVEEVGVRNEQYF.

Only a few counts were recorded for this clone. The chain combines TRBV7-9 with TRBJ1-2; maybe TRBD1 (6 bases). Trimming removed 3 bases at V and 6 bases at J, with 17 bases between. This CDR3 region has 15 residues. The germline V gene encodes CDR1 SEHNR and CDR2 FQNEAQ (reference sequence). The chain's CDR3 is CASSLSTGSWDGYTF. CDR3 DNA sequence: TGTGCCAGCAGCTTGTCTACAGGGAGTTGGGATGGCTACACCTTC.

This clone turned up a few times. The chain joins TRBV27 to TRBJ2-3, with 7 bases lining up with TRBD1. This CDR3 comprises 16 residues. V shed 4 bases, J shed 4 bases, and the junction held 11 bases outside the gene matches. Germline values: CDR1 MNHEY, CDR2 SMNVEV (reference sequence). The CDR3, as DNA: TGTGCCAGCAGTTACTCACAGGGGCCCGGGGCAGATACGCAGTATTTT. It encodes CASSYSQGPGADTQYF.

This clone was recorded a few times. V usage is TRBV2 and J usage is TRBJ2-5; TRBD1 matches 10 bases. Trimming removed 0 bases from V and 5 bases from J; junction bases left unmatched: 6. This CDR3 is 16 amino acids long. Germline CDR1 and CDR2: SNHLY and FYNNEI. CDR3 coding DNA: TGTGCCAGCAGTGAAGCGCTCGGGACAGGGGTGGAGACCCAGTACTTC. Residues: CASSEALGTGVETQYF.

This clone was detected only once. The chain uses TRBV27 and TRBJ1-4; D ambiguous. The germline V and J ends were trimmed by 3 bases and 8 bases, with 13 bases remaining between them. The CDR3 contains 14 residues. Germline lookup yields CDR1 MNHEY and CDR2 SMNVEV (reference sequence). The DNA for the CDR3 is TGTGCCAGCAGTTTTGTCAAGGCCGGGGAAAAACTGTTTTTT. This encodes CASSFVKAGEKLFF.

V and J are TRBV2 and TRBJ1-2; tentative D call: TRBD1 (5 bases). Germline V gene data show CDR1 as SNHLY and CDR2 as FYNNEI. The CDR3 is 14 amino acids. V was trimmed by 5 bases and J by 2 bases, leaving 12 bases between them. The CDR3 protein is CASSRQSGNYGYTF. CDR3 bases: TGTGCCAGCAGTAGACAGTCGGGAAACTATGGCTACACCTTC.